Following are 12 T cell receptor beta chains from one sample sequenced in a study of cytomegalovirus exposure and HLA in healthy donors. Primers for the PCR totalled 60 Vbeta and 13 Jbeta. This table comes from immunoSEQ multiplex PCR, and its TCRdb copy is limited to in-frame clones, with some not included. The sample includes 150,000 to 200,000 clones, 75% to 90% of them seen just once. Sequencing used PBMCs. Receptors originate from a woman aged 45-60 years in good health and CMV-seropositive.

CDR3 nucleotide sequence: TGTGCCAGTAGTATGGGACTAGCGGGGGGCCAAGAGACCCAGTACTTC. Protein sequence: CASSMGLAGGQETQYF. The J gene is TRBJ2-5, the V gene TRBV19, with 15 bases that match TRBD2. Losses at the gene ends were 3 bases for V and 1 base for J; bases not matched to a gene: 0. The CDR3 has 16 amino acids. Germline CDR1 LNHDA, CDR2 SQIVND (reference sequence).

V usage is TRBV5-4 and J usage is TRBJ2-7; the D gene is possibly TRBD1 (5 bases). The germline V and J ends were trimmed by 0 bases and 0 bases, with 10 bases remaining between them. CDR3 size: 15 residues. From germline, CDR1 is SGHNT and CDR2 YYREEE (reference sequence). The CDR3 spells CASSLEGIYSYEQYF. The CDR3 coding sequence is TGTGCCAGCAGCTTGGAGGGGATCTACTCCTACGAGCAGTACTTC.

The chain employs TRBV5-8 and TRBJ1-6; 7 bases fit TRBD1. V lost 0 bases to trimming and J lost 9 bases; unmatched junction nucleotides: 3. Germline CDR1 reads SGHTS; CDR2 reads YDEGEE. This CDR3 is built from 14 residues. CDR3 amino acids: CASSLAGGLSPLHF. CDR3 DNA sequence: TGTGCCAGCAGCTTGGCAGGGGGACTTTCACCCCTCCACTTT.

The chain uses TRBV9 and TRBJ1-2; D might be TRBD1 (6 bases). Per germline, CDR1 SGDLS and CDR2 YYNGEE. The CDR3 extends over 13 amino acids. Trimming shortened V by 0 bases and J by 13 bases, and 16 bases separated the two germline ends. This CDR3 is CASSVAGVRAGTF. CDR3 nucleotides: TGTGCCAGCAGCGTAGCAGGGGTCCGGGCGGGCACCTTC.

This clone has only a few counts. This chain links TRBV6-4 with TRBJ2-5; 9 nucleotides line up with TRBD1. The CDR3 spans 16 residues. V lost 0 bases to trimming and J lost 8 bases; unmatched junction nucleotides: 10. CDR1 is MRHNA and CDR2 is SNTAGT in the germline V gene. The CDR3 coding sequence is TGTGCCAGCAGTGACTCCACAGGGGGCCACGTGGGAACCCAGTACTTC. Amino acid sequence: CASSDSTGGHVGTQYF.

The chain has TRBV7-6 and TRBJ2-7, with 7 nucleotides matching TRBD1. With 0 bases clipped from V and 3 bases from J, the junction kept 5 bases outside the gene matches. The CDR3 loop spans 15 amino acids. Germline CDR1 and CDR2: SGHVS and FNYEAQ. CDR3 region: CASSLATGINYEQYF. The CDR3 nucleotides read TGTGCCAGCAGCTTAGCGACAGGGATTAACTACGAGCAGTACTTC.

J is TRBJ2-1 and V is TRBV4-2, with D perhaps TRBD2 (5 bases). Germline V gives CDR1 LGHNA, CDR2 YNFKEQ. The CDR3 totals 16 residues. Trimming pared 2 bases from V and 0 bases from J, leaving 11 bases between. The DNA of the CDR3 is TGTGCCAGCAGCCAACAAGCGGCCAGCTCCTACAATGAGCAGTTCTTC. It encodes CASSQQAASSYNEQFF.

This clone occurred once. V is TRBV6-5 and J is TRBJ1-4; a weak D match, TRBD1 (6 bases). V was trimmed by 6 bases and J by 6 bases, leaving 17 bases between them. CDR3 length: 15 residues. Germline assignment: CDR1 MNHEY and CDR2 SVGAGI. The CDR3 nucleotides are TGTGCCAGCAGGCGGGCCGGGGGGCCCCATGAAAAACTGTTTTTT. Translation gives CASRRAGGPHEKLFF.

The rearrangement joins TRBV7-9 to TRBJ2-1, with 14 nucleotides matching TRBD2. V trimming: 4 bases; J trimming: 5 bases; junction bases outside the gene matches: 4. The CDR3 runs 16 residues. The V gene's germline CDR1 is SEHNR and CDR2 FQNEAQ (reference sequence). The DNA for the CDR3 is TGTGCCAGCAGCTCCCCGGGACTAGCGGGAGACAATGAGCAGTTCTTC. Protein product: CASSSPGLAGDNEQFF.

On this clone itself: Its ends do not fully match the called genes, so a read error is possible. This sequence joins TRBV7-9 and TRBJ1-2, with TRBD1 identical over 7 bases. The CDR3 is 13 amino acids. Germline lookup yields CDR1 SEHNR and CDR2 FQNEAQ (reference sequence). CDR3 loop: CSSSFGQAYGYTF. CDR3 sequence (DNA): TGTTCCAGCAGCTTCGGACAGGCGTATGGCTACACCTTC.

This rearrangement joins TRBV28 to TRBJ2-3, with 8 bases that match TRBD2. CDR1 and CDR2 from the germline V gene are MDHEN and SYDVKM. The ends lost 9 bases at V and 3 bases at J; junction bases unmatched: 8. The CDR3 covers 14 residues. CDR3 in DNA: TGTGCCAGTTTATTAGCGGGGAGAACAGATACGCAGTATTTT. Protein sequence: CASLLAGRTDTQYF.

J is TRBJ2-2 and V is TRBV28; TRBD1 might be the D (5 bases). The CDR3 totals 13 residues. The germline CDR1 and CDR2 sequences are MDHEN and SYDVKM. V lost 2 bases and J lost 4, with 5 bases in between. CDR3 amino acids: CASSLGATGELFF. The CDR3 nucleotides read TGTGCCAGCAGTTTAGGGGCCACCGGGGAGCTGTTTTTT.